A single sample gave rise to the 14 T cell receptor beta chains below, sequenced in a study of T-cell memory formation after mild COVID-19. TCRdb re-derived calls from the 5' RACE reads in MiXCR, one entry per CDR3 protein. In the table there are roughly 43,000 distinct CDR3 sequences, roughly 9.8% of which are singletons. What was sequenced was PBMCs or a T cell subset sorted from them (not recorded which). All receptors come from an adult woman who had mild COVID-19 (a few samples of this study predate the infection). Cell type and time point are not known.

This clonotype was counted at least ten times. The V call is TRBV6-5, the J call TRBJ1-1, with D possibly TRBD1 on 5 matching bases. CDR1 is MNHEY and CDR2 is SVGAGI in the germline V gene. Trimming shortened V by 4 bases and J by 11 bases, and 20 bases separated the two germline ends. The CDR3 extends over 14 amino acids. The DNA of the CDR3 is TGTGCCAGCAGTTTAAGGTCTGCGGGGCCCGGGGCTTTCTTT. Its protein product is CASSLRSAGPGAFF.

This clonotype came up many times. The chain uses TRBV7-9 and TRBJ2-5; D possibly uses TRBD1 or TRBD2 (5 bases each). The CDR3 consists of 16 residues. V lost 5 bases and J 4 bases, leaving 20 bases between the germline ends. Germline V gene data show CDR1 as SEHNR and CDR2 as FQNEAQ (reference sequence). The DNA for the CDR3 is TGTGCCAGCAGCCCCCAGGGACGTATCCCCGGAGAGACCCAGTACTTC. It yields the protein CASSPQGRIPGETQYF.

The V and J genes are TRBV28 and TRBJ2-7; a weak D match, TRBD1 (5 bases). The germline gives CDR1 MDHEN, CDR2 SYDVKM. This CDR3 has 14 residues. Trimming shortened V by 5 bases and J by 3 bases, and 14 bases separated the two germline ends. The DNA of the CDR3 is TGTGCCAGCAGTGTGGGGCCGCCGAGCTACGAGCAGTACTTC. The encoded protein is CASSVGPPSYEQYF.

There are a few counts of this clonotype. V gene TRBV4-1 combines with J gene TRBJ1-1; the D gene is possibly TRBD1 (5 bases). Germline V gives CDR1 MGHRA, CDR2 YSYEKL. This CDR3 contains 14 residues. The V end lost 0 bases, the J end lost 6 bases, and 11 bases lay between the germline ends. The CDR3 loop reads CASSQDNGGSEAFF. In DNA form, the CDR3 reads TGCGCCAGCAGCCAAGATAACGGGGGGTCTGAAGCTTTCTTT.

By frequency in the sample, this clonotype is medium-sized (0.01 to 0.1%). The chain couples TRBV9 to TRBJ2-2; 7 nucleotides line up with TRBD2. V lost 4 bases to trimming and J lost 4 bases; unmatched junction nucleotides: 7. Per germline, CDR1 SGDLS and CDR2 YYNGEE. The CDR3 contains 15 residues. CDR3: CASSPRDYRTGELFF. CDR3 DNA: TGTGCCAGCAGCCCCCGGGACTACCGCACCGGGGAGCTGTTTTTT.

This clonotype was recorded a few times. The chain employs TRBV5-1 and TRBJ1-6, with D maybe TRBD1 (5 bases). The CDR3 length is 14 residues. Trimming removed 0 bases at V and 11 bases at J, with 12 bases between. CDR1 and CDR2 from the germline V gene are SGHRS and YFSETQ. The CDR3 sequence is CASSLGRVLTPLHF. The CDR3 DNA follows: TGCGCCAGCAGCTTGGGCAGGGTTTTGACACCCCTCCACTTT.

In its sample, this clonotype was seen a few times. The genes are TRBV24-1 and TRBJ2-1, with D possibly being TRBD2 (6 bases). Trimming removed 0 bases from V and 2 bases from J, with 7 bases in between. The CDR3 consists of 15 residues. Germline CDR1 reads KGHDR; CDR2 reads SFDVKD. Here the CDR3 DNA reads TGTGCCACCAGTGATTTGGGGGGGACCTACAATGAGCAGTTCTTC. Translation: CATSDLGGTYNEQFF.

This clonotype was counted only a few times. The chain recombines TRBV10-3 with TRBJ2-2; 12 bases agree with TRBD1. Trimming took 6 bases from V and 5 from J; bases not matched to a gene: 7. The CDR3 runs to 16 residues. CDR1 and CDR2 (germline): ENHRY, SYGVKD. The CDR3 is CAISSGQGANTGELFF. The CDR3 DNA reads TGTGCCATCAGCTCGGGACAGGGGGCAAATACCGGGGAGCTGTTTTTT.

This clonotype was detected ten times or more. The chain couples TRBV7-2 to TRBJ2-5; unclear D gene. CDR3 size: 15 residues. The V end was cut by 5 bases, the J end by 2 bases, with 15 bases between. The V gene's germline CDR1 is SGHTA and CDR2 FQGNSA. CDR3 bases: TGTGCCAGCAGCCGCGGATCTGGCAGACAAGAGACCCAGTACTTC. Protein sequence: CASSRGSGRQETQYF.

There are a few counts of this clonotype. The CDR3 bases are TGTGCCAGCAGCTTGGCAGTTTACAGGGGGACTAGCGGGGACGACAATGAGCAGTTCTTC. It yields the protein CASSLAVYRGTSGDDNEQFF. The chain employs TRBV5-6 and TRBJ2-1; 13 bases match TRBD2. The CDR3 sequence is 20 residues long. Germline trimming cut 0 bases from V and 5 bases from J; bases unmatched to any gene: 14. Germline CDR1 SGHDT, CDR2 YYEEEE.

This clonotype was seen more than once but under ten times. This chain uses TRBV29-1 with TRBJ1-1; TRBD1 is a possible D gene (6 bases). V was trimmed by 6 bases and J by 2 bases, leaving 13 bases between them. The CDR3 is 13 residues long. Germline values: CDR1 SQVTM, CDR2 ANQGSEA. CDR3 in DNA: TGCAGCGTGACCCCGGGGGCCAACACTGAAGCTTTCTTT. Amino acid sequence: CSVTPGANTEAFF. The entire variable domain, with the rest obtained from reference TRBV29-1 and TRBJ1-1, is as follows: SAVISQKPSRDICQRGTSLTIQCQVDSQVTMMFWYRQQPGQSLTLIATANQGSEATYESGFVIDKFPISRPNLTFSTLTVSNMSPEDSSIYLCSVTPGANTEAFFGQGTRLTVV.

Ten or more counts support this clonotype. This chain uses TRBV7-9 with TRBJ2-7, with 7 bases aligning to TRBD2. Germline assignment: CDR1 SEHNR and CDR2 FQNEAQ (reference sequence). J was trimmed by 4 bases and V by 5 bases; bases with no gene match: 8. The CDR3 length is 14 residues. The CDR3 here is CASSRGTNRYEQYF. CDR3 coding DNA: TGTGCCAGCAGCCGCGGGACTAATCGGTACGAGCAGTACTTC.

This clonotype was seen ten or more times. The V and J genes are TRBV6-2 or TRBV6-3 and TRBJ2-3; 8 bases fit TRBD2. CDR1 MNHEY and CDR2 SVGEGT come from the germline V gene. CDR3 size: 14 residues. With V trimmed by 7 bases and J by 6 bases, 9 bases remained unmatched. CDR3 nucleotides: TGTGCCAGCACAGCGGGAGACCCCACGGATACGCAGTATTTT. This translates into CASTAGDPTDTQYF.

This clonotype showed up many times. This rearrangement joins TRBV29-1 to TRBJ2-2; D ambiguous. The CDR3 extends over 13 amino acids. CDR1 is SQVTM, CDR2 ANQGSEA, per germline. V lost 3 bases to trimming and J lost 1 base, with 6 bases between them. CDR3 amino acids: CSVDTGNTGELFF. CDR3 DNA: TGCAGCGTTGACACCGGGAACACCGGGGAGCTGTTTTTT.